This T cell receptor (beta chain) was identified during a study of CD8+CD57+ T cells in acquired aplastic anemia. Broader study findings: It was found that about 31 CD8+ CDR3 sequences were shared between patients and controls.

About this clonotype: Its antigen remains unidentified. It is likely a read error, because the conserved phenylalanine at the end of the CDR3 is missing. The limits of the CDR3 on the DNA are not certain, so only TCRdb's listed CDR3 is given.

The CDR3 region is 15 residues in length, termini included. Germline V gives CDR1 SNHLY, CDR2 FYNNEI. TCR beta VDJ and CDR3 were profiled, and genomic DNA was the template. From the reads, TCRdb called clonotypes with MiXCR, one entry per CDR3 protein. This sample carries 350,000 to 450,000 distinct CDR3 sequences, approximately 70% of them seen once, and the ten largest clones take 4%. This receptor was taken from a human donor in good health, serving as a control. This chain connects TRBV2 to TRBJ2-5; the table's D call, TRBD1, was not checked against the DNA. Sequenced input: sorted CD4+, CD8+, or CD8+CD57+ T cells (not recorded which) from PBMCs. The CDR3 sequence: CANGQMPDTQDTRPC.